This TCR beta chain appears in the sequencing data of a study of blood T cell repertoires in COVID-19. Study as a whole: Donors in the United States, Italy and Spain gave samples during acute or convalescent COVID-19. The cDNA or gDNA used as material had been derived from T cells, B-cell-depleted T cells, or PBMCs.

Losses at the gene ends were 2 bases for V and 4 bases for J; bases not matched to a gene: 12. CDR3 size: 18 residues. The germline CDR1 and CDR2 sequences are SEHNR and FQNEAQ (reference sequence). Under the authors' procedure: Nucleated cell number was recorded as an estimate derived from reference gene primer amplification. The repertoire was sequenced with immunoSEQ multiplex PCR; TCRdb's copy has only in-frame clones and lacks some. V, J and clone size reflect that table, while D and trimming were determined from the DNA. The sample includes some 130,000 clones, around four fifths of them seen just once.

The TCR originated in a man aged 55 to 70 who had recovered from COVID-19. Sequencing used peripheral blood. The chain employs TRBV7-9 and TRBJ2-1; TRBD2 aligns across 9 bases. CDR3 in amino acids: CASSLYGPLAGSYNEQFF. In nucleotides, the CDR3 is TGTGCCAGCAGCTTATATGGCCCTCTAGCGGGAAGTTACAATGAGCAGTTCTTC.